This T cell receptor (beta chain) comes out of a study of T cell repertoires in cytomegalovirus infection. TCRdb analysed the reads with MiXCR anew, one entry per CDR3 protein. This table has fewer than 950,000 distinct CDR3 sequences, about 31% appearing once. Study conclusions and caveats: Carriers of CMV plus the relevant HLA were identified by cumulative public TCR beta family frequency. The study found HLA-C-restricted CMV-specific TCR beta clonotypes dominating the ex vivo response.

This clonotype showed up many times. Antigen: not known. Per the germline V gene, CDR1 is SGHVS and CDR2 is FQNEAQ. The CDR3 contains 12 residues. V lost 4 bases and J 4 bases, leaving 6 bases between the germline ends. The chain combines TRBV7-8 with TRBJ2-3, with no clear D. This specimen was cultured CD8+ T cells from PBMCs, taken from culture after CMV antigen stimulation. The sequence was obtained from a human donor in good health (CMV status not recorded). Some clones in this sample may be carry-over from other donors' samples. The CDR3 here is CASSSPPDTQYF. DNA of the CDR3: TGTGCCAGCAGCTCCCCCCCAGATACGCAGTATTTT.